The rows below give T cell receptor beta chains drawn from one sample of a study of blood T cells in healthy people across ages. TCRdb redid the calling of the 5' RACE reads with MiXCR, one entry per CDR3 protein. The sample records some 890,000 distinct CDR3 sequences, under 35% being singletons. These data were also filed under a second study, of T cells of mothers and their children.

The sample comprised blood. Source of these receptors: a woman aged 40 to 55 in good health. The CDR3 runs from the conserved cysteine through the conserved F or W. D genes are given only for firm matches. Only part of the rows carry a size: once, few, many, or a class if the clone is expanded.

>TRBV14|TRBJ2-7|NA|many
TGTGCCAGCAGCCAAGATAGGGGCAGGTCCTACGAGCAGTACTTC
CASSQDRGRSYEQYF
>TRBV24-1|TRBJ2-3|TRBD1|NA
TGTGCCACCAGTGAATTAATAACAGGGGGGAAAACAGATACGCAGTATTTT
CATSELITGGKTDTQYF
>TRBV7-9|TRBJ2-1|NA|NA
TGTGCCAGCAGCTTAGTAGGGGCGAACTACAATGAGCAGTTCTTC
CASSLVGANYNEQFF
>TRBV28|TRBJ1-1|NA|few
TGTGCCAGCCAGGCTGCCTGGGCTGAAGCTTTCTTT
CASQAAWAEAFF
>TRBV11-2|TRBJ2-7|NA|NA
TGTGCCAGCAGCTTATGGGGGTCCACCTACGAGCAGTACTTC
CASSLWGSTYEQYF
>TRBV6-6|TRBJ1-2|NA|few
TGTGCCAGCAGTTACGCGGTCGGACTTCTCTATGGCTACACCTTC
CASSYAVGLLYGYTF
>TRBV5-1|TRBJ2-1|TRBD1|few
TGCGCCAGCAGCTTGCGTCCAGGGGGAGAGTACAATGAGCAGTTCTTC
CASSLRPGGEYNEQFF
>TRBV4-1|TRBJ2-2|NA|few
TGCGCCAGCAGCCGCTGGGGGACACAGAACACCGGGGAGCTGTTTTTT
CASSRWGTQNTGELFF
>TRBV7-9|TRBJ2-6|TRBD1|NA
TGTGCCAGCAGCTACAGGGGTTCCGTCCTGACTTTC
CASSYRGSVLTF
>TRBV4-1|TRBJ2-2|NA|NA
TGCGCCAGCAGCCAATCTGGGCTTGCGAACACCGGGGAGCTGTTTTTT
CASSQSGLANTGELFF
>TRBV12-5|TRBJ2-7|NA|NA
TGTGCTAGTGGTTCCCCCAGTGGAGGGGATACCTACGAGCAGTACTTC
CASGSPSGGDTYEQYF
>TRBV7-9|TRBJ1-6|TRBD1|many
TGTGCCAGCAGCTTTGGACAGGGATTCTATAATTCACCCCTCCACTTT
CASSFGQGFYNSPLHF
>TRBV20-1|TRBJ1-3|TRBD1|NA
TGCAGTGTCTTAGACAGGGGACACATCTCTGGAAACACCATATATTTT
CSVLDRGHISGNTIYF
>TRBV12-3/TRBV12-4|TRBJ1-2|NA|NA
TGTGCCAGCAGTTTAATAGGGGCGTATGGCTACACCTTC
CASSLIGAYGYTF
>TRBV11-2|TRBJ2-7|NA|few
TGTGCCAGCACCTTATCTGGCTACGAGCAGTACTTC
CASTLSGYEQYF
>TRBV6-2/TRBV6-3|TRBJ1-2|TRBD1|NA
TGTGCCAGCAGTGACGCCGGGACAGGTTATTATGGCTACACCTTC
CASSDAGTGYYGYTF
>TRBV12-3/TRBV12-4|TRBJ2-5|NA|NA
TGTGCCAGCAGACCCCGGGAGCAAGAGACCCAGTACTTC
CASRPREQETQYF
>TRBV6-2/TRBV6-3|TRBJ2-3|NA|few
TGTGCCAGCAGTAAGGGACAAGTCGAATCAGATACGCAGTATTTT
CASSKGQVESDTQYF
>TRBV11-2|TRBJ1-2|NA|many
TGTGCCAGCAGCCACCCGGGGGGGGAAGGCATCCACCCTTTAGATGGCTACACCTTC
CASSHPGGEGIHPLDGYTF
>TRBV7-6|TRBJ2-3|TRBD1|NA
TGTGCCAGCAGCGCAGATCCGGGACAGGGGACAGGTACGCAGTATTTT
CASSADPGQGTGTQYF
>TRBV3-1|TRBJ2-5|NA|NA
TGTGCCAGCAGCCAAGAATGGGGGCGGGGTGGCCAAGAGACCCAGTACTTC
CASSQEWGRGGQETQYF
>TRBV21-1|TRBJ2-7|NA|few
TGTGCCAGCAGCAAAAACAGGAGCTCCTACGAGCAGTACTTC
CASSKNRSSYEQYF
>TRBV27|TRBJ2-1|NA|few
TGTGCCAGCAGGGCAGGGACCTACAATGAGCAGTTCTTC
CASRAGTYNEQFF
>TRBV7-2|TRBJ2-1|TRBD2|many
TGTGCCAGCAGCTTAGCGGCGGGGGTCAATGAGCAGTTCTTC
CASSLAAGVNEQFF
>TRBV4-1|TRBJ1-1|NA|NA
TGCGCCAGCAGCCCGGACGGGGTGAACACTGAAGCTTTCTTT
CASSPDGVNTEAFF
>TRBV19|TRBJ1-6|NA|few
TGTGCCAGTAGTATGGAGGCGACAATCCGTTCACCCCTCCACTTT
CASSMEATIRSPLHF
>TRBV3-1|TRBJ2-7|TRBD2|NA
TGTGCCAGCAGCCAAGATCCTGGGACTAGCGCCTCCTACGAGCAGTACTTC
CASSQDPGTSASYEQYF
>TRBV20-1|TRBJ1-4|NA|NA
TGCAGTGCGCCAACTGAGGGGCCGACTGCCTTGAATGAAAAACTGTTTTTT
CSAPTEGPTALNEKLFF
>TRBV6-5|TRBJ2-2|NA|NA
TGTGCCAGCAGTTTCGGACAGAACACCGGGGAGCTGTTTTTT
CASSFGQNTGELFF
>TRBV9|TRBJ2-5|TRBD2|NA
TGTGCCAGCAGCGTAGTGACGGGGGGGCCAGAGACCCAGTACTTC
CASSVVTGGPETQYF
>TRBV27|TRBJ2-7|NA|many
TGTGCCAGCACTCTACAAGGGGGGGGGCACGAGCAGTACTTC
CASTLQGGGHEQYF
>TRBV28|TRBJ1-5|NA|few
TGTGCCAGCAGTTTAAGGGTCATACTAAATCAGCCCCAGCATTTT
CASSLRVILNQPQHF
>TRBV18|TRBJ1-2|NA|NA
TGTGCCAGCTCACCACCGAGGAATGACGGCTACACCTTC
CASSPPRNDGYTF
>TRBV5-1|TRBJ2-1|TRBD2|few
TGCGCCAGCAGCTCGTCCGGGACTAGCTTGCACAATGAGCAGTTCTTC
CASSSSGTSLHNEQFF
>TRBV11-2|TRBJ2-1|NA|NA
TGTGCCAGCAGCCGCGGGGGCTACCAAAATGAGCAGTTCTTC
CASSRGGYQNEQFF
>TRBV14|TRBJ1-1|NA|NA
TGTGCCAGCAGCCAAGTTCAGGGAAGGAACACTGAAGCTTTCTTT
CASSQVQGRNTEAFF
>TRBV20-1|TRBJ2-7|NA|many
TGCAGTGCTAGACGGGACTCCTACGAGCAGTACTTC
CSARRDSYEQYF
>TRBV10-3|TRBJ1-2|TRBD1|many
TGTGCCATCAGTGAGCCCATGACAGGGAAGGGCTACACCTTC
CAISEPMTGKGYTF
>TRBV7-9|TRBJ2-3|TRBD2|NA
TGTGCCAGCAGCCCCCAGAATAGCGGGGGGTGGGGCACAGATACGCAGTATTTT
CASSPQNSGGWGTDTQYF
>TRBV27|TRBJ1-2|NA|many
TGTGCCAGCAGTGCACACCCAGAAGGGGTCTATGGCTACACCTTC
CASSAHPEGVYGYTF
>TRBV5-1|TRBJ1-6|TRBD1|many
TGCGCCAGCAGCTTGGCCTACAGGGGTAATTCACCCCTCCACTTT
CASSLAYRGNSPLHF
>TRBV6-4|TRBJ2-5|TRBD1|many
TGTGCCAGCAGTTCGGACAGGGGGCGAATGTACTTC
CASSSDRGRMYF
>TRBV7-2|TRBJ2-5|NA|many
TGTGCCAGCAGCTTAGTAGCGCAAGAGACCCAGTACTTC
CASSLVAQETQYF
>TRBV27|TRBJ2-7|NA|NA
TGTGCCAGCAGTTTAGGTCGGGTCTCCTACAAGCAGTACTTC
CASSLGRVSYKQYF
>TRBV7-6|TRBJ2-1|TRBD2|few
TGTGCCAGCAGCCCGGCCGGGACTAGCGGATACAATGAGCAGTTCTTC
CASSPAGTSGYNEQFF
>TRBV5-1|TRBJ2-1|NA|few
TGCGCCAGCAGCTTGGCTAGCACCCTGAACAATGAGCAGTTCTTC
CASSLASTLNNEQFF
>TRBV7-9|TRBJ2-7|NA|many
TGTGCCAGCAGACCAATAAGGACAAGTCAGTCCTACGAGCAGTACTTC
CASRPIRTSQSYEQYF
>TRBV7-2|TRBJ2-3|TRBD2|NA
TGTGCCAGCAGCTTAGATCGGACTAGCGGGGGCACAGATACGCAGTATTTT
CASSLDRTSGGTDTQYF
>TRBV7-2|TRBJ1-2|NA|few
TGTGCCAGCAGCTTAGGGGTACCCGGCCCTTATGGCTACACCTTC
CASSLGVPGPYGYTF
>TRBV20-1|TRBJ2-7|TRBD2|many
TGCAGTGCCATCCCTGATCTAGCGGATCTAACTTCGGGCCTTTACGAGCAGTACTTC
CSAIPDLADLTSGLYEQYF
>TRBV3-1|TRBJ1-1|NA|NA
TGTGCCAGCAGCCAAGTTGGCCAGGACACTGAAGCTTTCTTT
CASSQVGQDTEAFF
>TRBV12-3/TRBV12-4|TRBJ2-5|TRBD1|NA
TGTGCCAGCAGTTTCCAGGGGGAGCTCCAAGAGACCCAGTACTTC
CASSFQGELQETQYF
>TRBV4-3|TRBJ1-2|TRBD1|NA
TGCGCCAGCAGCCAAGTTCCGGGACAGGGGGCGCCGGGGTATGGCTACACCTTC
CASSQVPGQGAPGYGYTF